These 20 T cell receptor beta chains originate from one sample sequenced in a study of blood T cell repertoires in COVID-19. The method was immunoSEQ multiplex PCR; TCRdb's version includes in-frame clones alone and lacks a portion of them. The sample records around 250,000 clones, 75% to 85% being singletons. Source material: peripheral blood. Source of these receptors: a man aged 45-60 years with active or convalescent COVID-19.

The V gene is TRBV7-9, the J gene TRBJ2-1; D gene ambiguous. Trimming took 11 bases from V and 4 from J, leaving 9 bases between them. The CDR3 has 11 amino acids. Per the germline V gene, CDR1 is SEHNR and CDR2 is FQNEAQ (reference sequence). The CDR3 here is CAVGGYNEQFF. In DNA form, the CDR3 reads TGTGCCGTCGGCGGATACAATGAGCAGTTCTTC.

This chain links TRBV2 with TRBJ1-1, with D perhaps TRBD1 (6 bases). Germline V gene data show CDR1 as SNHLY and CDR2 as FYNNEI. Trimming removed 11 bases from V and 3 bases from J, with 10 bases in between. The CDR3 is 11 amino acids. CDR3 bases: TGTGCCTGTCAGGGGTACACTGAAGCTTTCTTT. Its protein product is CACQGYTEAFF.

The genes are TRBV28 and TRBJ1-2; 8 bases are shared with TRBD1. J was trimmed by 2 bases and V by 10 bases; bases with no gene match: 9. The CDR3 is 14 residues long. Looked up from germline, CDR1 is MDHEN and CDR2 is SYDVKM. The CDR3 protein is CAIPTGAGNYGYTF. In DNA form, the CDR3 reads TGTGCCATTCCGACAGGGGCCGGCAACTATGGCTACACCTTC.

The chain links TRBV6-1 to TRBJ1-1; no definite D call. The V gene lost 5 bases and the J gene lost 4 bases, with 14 bases spanning the gap. The CDR3 totals 14 residues. Germline V gene data show CDR1 as MNHNS and CDR2 as SASEGT. This CDR3 is CASSLTGEATEAFF. For the CDR3, the DNA is TGTGCCAGCAGTTTGACTGGGGAGGCCACTGAAGCTTTCTTT.

The genes are TRBV6-6 and TRBJ2-1, with TRBD2 identical over 12 bases. The germline CDR1 and CDR2 sequences are MNHNY and SVGAGI (reference sequence). V dropped 6 bases and J dropped 7; count of bases not matched to a gene: 7. CDR3 length equals 15 residues. CDR3 residues: CASSRGLAGTNEQFF. The CDR3 nucleotides read TGTGCCAGCAGCCGAGGACTAGCGGGGACTAATGAGCAGTTCTTC.

This clone was seen just once. The chain employs TRBV7-3 and TRBJ2-3, with 8 bases fitting TRBD1. CDR3 length: 15 amino acids. V trimming: 2 bases; J trimming: 5 bases; junction bases outside the gene matches: 6. In germline, CDR1 is SGHTA, CDR2 FQGTGA. The CDR3 DNA follows: TGTGCCAGCAGCTTAGGGACAGGTTCGAGAGATACGCAGTATTTT. Translated: CASSLGTGSRDTQYF.

CDR3: CASSVDGRESGEQYF. The DNA for the CDR3 is TGTGCCAGCAGCGTGGACGGGCGGGAATCCGGCGAGCAGTACTTC. The V and J genes are TRBV9 and TRBJ2-7; tentative D call: TRBD2 (6 bases). Trimming left V 2 bases short and J 6 bases short, with 18 bases between. This CDR3 has 15 amino acids. Germline V gene sequence: CDR1 SGDLS, CDR2 YYNGEE.

The gene calls are TRBV6-2 or TRBV6-3 and TRBJ1-1, with 8 bases fitting TRBD1. This CDR3 is built from 19 residues. Trimming cost V 2 bases and J 1 base; bases outside gene matches: 15. Germline V lookup: CDR1 MNHEY, CDR2 SVGEGT. CDR3 nucleotides: TGTGCCAGCAGTTACGGTGGGCAGGGGGCTGCCGGGCGGAACACTGAAGCTTTCTTT. Encoded protein: CASSYGGQGAAGRNTEAFF.

The chain links TRBV18 to TRBJ1-4; perhaps TRBD1 as D (5 bases). Germline values: CDR1 KGHSH, CDR2 LQKENI. The ends were cut back, 6 bases at V and 5 bases at J, with 16 bases in the middle. This CDR3 region has 15 residues. The CDR3 nucleotides are TGTGCCAGCTCCCCGAGGATTTCAGGGAATGAAAAACTGTTTTTT. Protein: CASSPRISGNEKLFF. Combining the CDR3 with reference TRBV18 and TRBJ1-4 gives the whole variable domain NAGVMQNPRHLVRRRGQEARLRCSPMKGHSHVYWYRQLPEEGLKFMVYLQKENIIDESGMPKERFSAEFPKEGPSILRIQQVVRGDSAAYFCASSPRISGNEKLFFGSGTQLSVL.

This rearrangement joins TRBV9 to TRBJ2-2; TRBD2 matches at 12 bases. CDR3 size: 18 residues. Germline-derived CDR1 and CDR2 are SGDLS and YYNGEE. The trim removed 3 bases at V and 2 bases at J, leaving 8 bases unmatched. The CDR3 region has the DNA TGTGCCAGCAGCGCTACCCTACTAGCGGGAGGTAACACCGGGGAGCTGTTTTTT. Its protein product is CASSATLLAGGNTGELFF.

This chain uses TRBV4-2 with TRBJ2-6; D is ambiguous. The CDR3 contains 16 residues. Germline assignment: CDR1 LGHNA and CDR2 YNFKEQ. The V and J ends lost 2 bases and 2 bases respectively, with 10 bases between them. CDR3 region: CASSQTTTTGANVLTF. The CDR3 coding sequence is TGTGCCAGCAGCCAAACCACTACGACTGGGGCCAACGTCCTGACTTTC.

The chain couples TRBV10-3 to TRBJ2-7, with unresolved D. V lost 0 bases to trimming and J lost 2 bases, with 8 bases between them. Germline V lookup: CDR1 ENHRY, CDR2 SYGVKD. The CDR3 has 14 residues. CDR3 DNA: TGTGCCATCAGTGAGTCGAGGAGAGCCTACGAGCAGTACTTC. Protein product: CAISESRRAYEQYF.

The chain has TRBV12-3 or TRBV12-4 and TRBJ2-5; D gene unclear. CDR3 length equals 11 residues. Between the trimmed V and J ends, which lost 4 bases and 5 bases, there was a span of 5 bases. The CDR3 nucleotides read TGTGCCAGCAGTTCTGCGGAGACCCAGTACTTC. Its protein is CASSSAETQYF.

This chain uses TRBV2 with TRBJ2-5; 8 bases are shared with TRBD1. Germline trimming cut 6 bases from V and 1 base from J; bases unmatched to any gene: 4. The CDR3 covers 14 residues. Germline lookup yields CDR1 SNHLY and CDR2 FYNNEI. This CDR3 reads CASSGQGGQETQYF. DNA of the CDR3: TGTGCCAGCAGCGGACAGGGTGGCCAAGAGACCCAGTACTTC.

The CDR3 region has the DNA TGCAGCGGGAGAATGACAGGGCCAAACAATGAGCAGTTCTTC. It translates to CSGRMTGPNNEQFF. The J gene is TRBJ2-1, the V gene TRBV29-1; 7 nucleotides match TRBD1. V gave up 7 bases and J gave up 5 bases; unmatched junction bases: 11. CDR1 SQVTM and CDR2 ANQGSEA come from the germline V gene. The CDR3 spans 14 residues.

The gene calls are TRBV3-1 (or the pseudogene TRBV3-2) and TRBJ2-3, with a weak D call TRBD1 (6 bases). The CDR3 runs 15 residues. V gave up 3 bases and J gave up 4 bases, with 14 bases separating them. Germline V gives CDR1 LGHDT, CDR2 YNNKEL (reference sequence). The CDR3 nucleotides read TGTGCCAGCAGCCAGACACAGGGAATCCCAGATACGCAGTATTTT. Translation: CASSQTQGIPDTQYF.

The chain has TRBV10-3 and TRBJ1-1; D might be TRBD1 (5 bases). V gave up 6 bases and J gave up 2 bases, with 10 bases separating them. There are 13 residues in the CDR3. Germline loops: CDR1 ENHRY, CDR2 SYGVKD. The CDR3 spells CAIRVDRNTEAFF. In nucleotides, the CDR3 is TGTGCCATCAGGGTAGACAGAAACACTGAAGCTTTCTTT.

This clone appeared a single time. This rearrangement joins TRBV24-1 to TRBJ2-5; a weak D match, TRBD1 (6 bases). CDR3 length equals 15 residues. Trimming left V 3 bases short and J 5 bases short, with 15 bases between. Germline CDR1 is KGHDR and CDR2 is SFDVKD. The DNA for the CDR3 is TGTGCCACCAGTGATCTCAGTACAGGGCGGGAGACCCAGTACTTC. Its protein is CATSDLSTGRETQYF.

The DNA for the CDR3 is TGTGCCTGGAATTCGGGACAGGGAGGGGCCTACGAGCAGTACTTC. This sequence encodes CAWNSGQGGAYEQYF. The chain carries TRBV30 and TRBJ2-7; 9 bases agree with TRBD1. The CDR3 totals 15 residues. Germline CDR1 and CDR2: GTSNPN and SVGIG (reference sequence). J lost 2 bases, V lost 4 bases, and 9 bases had no gene match.

This chain connects TRBV18 to TRBJ2-3; 7 bases line up with TRBD1. The junction had 0 bases not matched to a gene; V was cut back by 3 bases and J by 3 bases. The CDR3 is made up of 13 amino acids. The germline V gene encodes CDR1 KGHSH and CDR2 LQKENI. CDR3 nucleotides: TGTGCCAGCTCACCGGACAGGACAGATACGCAGTATTTT. This gives the protein CASSPDRTDTQYF.